This T cell receptor beta chain was captured by sequencing in a study of T-cell memory formation after mild COVID-19. General study points: Second-wave clones reaching peak frequency on day 37 lacked confirmed SARS-CoV-2 specificity. Pre-infection memory harbored some responding clones, suggesting cross-reactive memory joined. Clones contracting across day 15 to 85 had a balanced CD4/CD8 profile; later expanding clones leaned CD4+.

This clonotype showed up just a few times. Its antigen is still unknown. Sample barcodes and UMIs were carried by the TCR alpha and TCR beta cDNA libraries that 5'RACE generated with constant-segment primers. TCRdb reprocessed the 5' RACE reads via MiXCR and lists one record per CDR3 protein. The sample holds roughly 450,000 distinct CDR3 sequences, roughly 18% seen once. Germline trimming cut 3 bases from V and 9 bases from J; bases unmatched to any gene: 13. The CDR3 consists of 15 residues. In germline, CDR1 is SGHKS, CDR2 YYEKEE (reference sequence). The TCR originated in a man between 18 and 35 years old who had mild COVID-19 (a few samples of this study predate the infection). Cell type and time point are not known. The material sequenced was PBMCs or a T cell subset sorted from them (not recorded which). The chain links TRBV5-5 to TRBJ2-7; 9 positions match TRBD2. The CDR3 nucleotides read TGTGCCAGCAGCTGGATAGCGGGGGAGACACTGGGGCAGTACTTC. This translates into CASSWIAGETLGQYF.